One sample yielded the 21 T cell receptor beta chains listed below, sequenced in a study of blood T cell repertoires in COVID-19. Assay used: immunoSEQ multiplex PCR; TCRdb lists only in-frame clones, some missing. Seen here are about 78,000 clones, 90% observed once, and the top ten hold under 1.1%. Sequenced material: peripheral blood. These receptors came from a woman aged 45-60 years in a cohort sampled during active COVID-19.

The CDR3 spells CASSQTLTVAGGPGSYNEQFF. CDR3 sequence (DNA): TGCGCCAGCAGCCAAACTCTGACAGTAGCGGGAGGTCCCGGCTCCTACAATGAGCAGTTCTTC. This rearrangement joins TRBV4-1 to TRBJ2-1, with TRBD2 matching 10 bases. Germline CDR1 and CDR2: MGHRA and YSYEKL. CDR3 length equals 21 residues. Germline trimming cut 2 bases from V and 0 bases from J; bases unmatched to any gene: 16.

The chain is built from TRBV2 and TRBJ2-4, with TRBD2 as a possible D gene (6 bases). The CDR3 totals 16 residues. Germline V gene data show CDR1 as SNHLY and CDR2 as FYNNEI. V was clipped by 8 bases and J by 0 bases, with 17 bases between them. This CDR3 is CASAASGVLAKNIQYF. Here the CDR3 DNA reads TGTGCCAGCGCCGCATCGGGGGTCCTAGCCAAAAACATTCAGTACTTC.

The chain is built from TRBV11-3 and TRBJ2-1, with 7 positions matching TRBD2. J was trimmed by 9 bases and V by 5 bases; bases with no gene match: 16. Germline loops: CDR1 SGHNT, CDR2 YENEEA. CDR3 length: 16 residues. CDR3 loop: CASSPAGTTPGGEQFF. CDR3 bases: TGTGCCAGCAGCCCCGCGGGGACTACCCCCGGAGGTGAGCAGTTCTTC.

This sequence joins TRBV7-2 and TRBJ2-7; TRBD2 matches 8 bases. V shed 5 bases and J 2 bases; nucleotides not matched to a gene: 11. Germline V gives CDR1 SGHTA, CDR2 FQGNSA. The CDR3 contains 16 residues. The DNA of the CDR3 is TGTGCCAGCAGCCCAACCCCCCCAGCGGGAGCCTACGAGCAGTACTTC. The encoded protein is CASSPTPPAGAYEQYF.

V gene TRBV19 combines with J gene TRBJ2-1, with D possibly TRBD2 on 5 matching bases. With 3 bases removed from V and 2 bases from J, the gap between germline ends came to 11 bases. The CDR3 extends over 15 amino acids. In germline, CDR1 is LNHDA, CDR2 SQIVND (reference sequence). The CDR3 DNA sequence: TGTGCCAGTAGTATGACGGGGAGAACCTACAATGAGCAGTTCTTC. Translated: CASSMTGRTYNEQFF.

The chain couples TRBV18 to TRBJ1-3; D remains ambiguous. The germline V and J ends were trimmed by 3 bases and 0 bases, with 18 bases remaining between them. Germline CDR1 and CDR2: KGHSH and LQKENI. The CDR3 totals 18 residues. The CDR3 coding sequence is TGTGCCAGCTCACCTCGAATGGGCAGCTCCGACTCTGGAAACACCATATATTTT. Its protein product is CASSPRMGSSDSGNTIYF.

For this clone: One end of the junction does not line up with germline, which may come from a read error. The V gene is TRBV9, the J gene TRBJ1-1; tentatively, D is TRBD1 (5 bases). The length of the CDR3 is 13 residues. Germline V gene lookup returns CDR1 SGDLS and CDR2 YYNGEE. The CDR3: CASSFGGNAEAFF. The CDR3 DNA reads as TGTGCCAGCAGTTTTGGGGGGAACGCTGAAGCTTTCTTT.

This chain links TRBV28 with TRBJ1-1, with D perhaps matching TRBD1 (6 bases). The CDR3 contains 12 residues. The V and J ends lost 2 bases and 7 bases respectively, with 8 bases between them. Germline values: CDR1 MDHEN, CDR2 SYDVKM. CDR3 in amino acids: CASSLRGIEAFF. CDR3 nucleotide sequence: TGTGCCAGCAGTTTAAGGGGGATTGAAGCTTTCTTT.

This sequence joins TRBV5-1 and TRBJ2-3; 9 bases are a match to TRBD1. CDR1 and CDR2 from the germline V gene are SGHRS and YFSETQ. V trimming: 4 bases; J trimming: 3 bases; junction bases outside the gene matches: 6. This CDR3 region has 15 residues. The CDR3 reads CASSQGQGATDTQYF. CDR3 DNA: TGCGCCAGCAGCCAGGGACAGGGAGCTACAGATACGCAGTATTTT.

The J gene is TRBJ2-3, the V gene TRBV30; possibly TRBD2 for D (5 bases). V lost 4 bases to trimming and J lost 4 bases, with 12 bases between them. The CDR3 totals 13 residues. Looked up from germline, CDR1 is GTSNPN and CDR2 is SVGIG (reference sequence). The CDR3, as DNA: TGTGCCTGGAACGGACTCGGACCAGATACGCAGTATTTT. Its translation: CAWNGLGPDTQYF.

The rearrangement links TRBV14 to TRBJ1-2; D gene unclear. Trimming took off 4 bases at V and 5 bases at J, with 8 bases between the two ends. Looked up from germline, CDR1 is SGHDN and CDR2 is FVKESK. CDR3 length equals 12 residues. Written as DNA, the CDR3 is TGTGCCAGCAGCCGAACAGATTATGGCTACACCTTC. Translated: CASSRTDYGYTF.

V and J are TRBV5-4 and TRBJ1-3, with 9 bases fitting TRBD1. Germline V gene lookup returns CDR1 SGHNT and CDR2 YYREEE (reference sequence). The CDR3 is 14 residues long. Trimming removed 3 bases from V and 8 bases from J; junction bases left unmatched: 6. The DNA for the CDR3 is TGTGCCAGCAGCTCACAGGGGGCCTTAGACACCATATATTTT. Translation gives CASSSQGALDTIYF. Filled out from reference TRBV5-4 and TRBJ1-3, the complete variable domain reads ETGVTQSPTHLIKTRGQQVTLRCSSQSGHNTVSWYQQALGQGPQFIFQYYREEENGRGNFPPRFSGLQFPNYSSELNVNALELDDSALYLCASSSQGALDTIYFGEGSWLTVV.

The chain has TRBV30 and TRBJ2-2, with D possibly being TRBD1 (5 bases). The CDR3 consists of 13 residues. Trimming shortened V by 1 base and J by 13 bases, and 16 bases separated the two germline ends. Germline V CDR1 and CDR2: GTSNPN, SVGIG (reference sequence). The CDR3 DNA follows: TGTGCCTGGAGTGGGGGCAAGAAGGCAGGGCTGTTTTTT. Protein product: CAWSGGKKAGLFF.

The V and J genes are TRBV19 and TRBJ1-5; TRBD1 is a possible D gene (5 bases). This CDR3 comprises 14 residues. The V gene's germline CDR1 is LNHDA and CDR2 SQIVND (reference sequence). Trimming stripped 3 bases from V and 7 bases from J, with 13 bases between. CDR3 sequence reads: CASSISGREQPQHF. The CDR3 DNA reads as TGTGCCAGTAGTATCTCAGGGCGAGAGCAGCCCCAGCATTTT.

The rearrangement uses TRBV28 and TRBJ2-7; 9 nucleotides line up with TRBD2. Trimming removed 3 bases from V and 3 bases from J; junction bases left unmatched: 9. Germline CDR1 MDHEN, CDR2 SYDVKM. CDR3 size: 16 residues. The DNA for the CDR3 is TGTGCCAGCAGTTTTGGGGGCGGGAGGGGGCTCTACGAGCAGTACTTC. It encodes CASSFGGGRGLYEQYF.

This chain uses TRBV2 with TRBJ2-6; the D gene is possibly TRBD1 (6 bases). The CDR3 runs to 15 residues. Trimming left V 5 bases short and J 2 bases short, with 10 bases between. The V gene's germline CDR1 is SNHLY and CDR2 FYNNEI. The CDR3 protein is CASSTGITGANVLTF. The CDR3 coding sequence is TGTGCCAGCAGTACAGGGATTACTGGGGCCAACGTCCTGACTTTC.

The chain has TRBV6-5 and TRBJ2-6; 7 positions agree with TRBD1. J lost 2 bases, V lost 6 bases, and 4 bases had no gene match. Per the germline V gene, CDR1 is MNHEY and CDR2 is SVGAGI. The CDR3 is 15 residues long. Here the CDR3 DNA reads TGTGCCAGCAGCTTCGACAGGGCTGGGGCCAACGTCCTGACTTTC. Protein sequence: CASSFDRAGANVLTF.

The chain uses TRBV19 and TRBJ2-3, with D unresolved. CDR1 is LNHDA and CDR2 is SQIVND in the germline V gene (reference sequence). The CDR3 extends over 14 amino acids. V was shortened by 6 bases and J by 0 bases, with 10 bases between the two germline ends. Here the CDR3 DNA reads TGTGCCAGTAGGTCACGCGCTAGCACAGATACGCAGTATTTT. Protein sequence: CASRSRASTDTQYF. Filled out from reference TRBV19 and TRBJ2-3, the complete variable domain reads DGGITQSPKYLFRKEGQNVTLSCEQNLNHDAMYWYRQDPGQGLRLIYYSQIVNDFQKGDIAEGYSVSREKKESFPLTVTSAQKNPTAFYLCASRSRASTDTQYFGPGTRLTVL.

The J gene is TRBJ1-1, the V gene TRBV9, with 7 bases fitting TRBD1. Germline loops: CDR1 SGDLS, CDR2 YYNGEE. V gave up 2 bases and J gave up 3 bases; unmatched junction bases: 7. This CDR3 comprises 15 residues. DNA of the CDR3: TGTGCCAGCAGCGTCACAGGGGTTGCGGACACTGAAGCTTTCTTT. Protein product: CASSVTGVADTEAFF.

The V gene is TRBV4-1, the J gene TRBJ1-5; D uncertain. Germline CDR1 MGHRA, CDR2 YSYEKL. The CDR3 runs to 14 residues. The V end lost 6 bases, the J end lost 3 bases, and 12 bases lay between the germline ends. CDR3 DNA: TGCGCCAGCAGTCCCCACATCCTCAATCAGCCCCAGCATTTT. Its translation is CASSPHILNQPQHF.

The rearrangement uses TRBV15 and TRBJ2-3; 11 bases align to TRBD2. In germline, CDR1 is LNHNV, CDR2 YYDKDF (reference sequence). Germline trimming cut 5 bases from V and 2 bases from J; bases unmatched to any gene: 6. CDR3 length equals 16 residues. The CDR3: CATSSRLAGLTDTQYF. The CDR3 DNA reads as TGTGCCACCAGCTCCCGACTAGCGGGACTCACAGATACGCAGTATTTT.